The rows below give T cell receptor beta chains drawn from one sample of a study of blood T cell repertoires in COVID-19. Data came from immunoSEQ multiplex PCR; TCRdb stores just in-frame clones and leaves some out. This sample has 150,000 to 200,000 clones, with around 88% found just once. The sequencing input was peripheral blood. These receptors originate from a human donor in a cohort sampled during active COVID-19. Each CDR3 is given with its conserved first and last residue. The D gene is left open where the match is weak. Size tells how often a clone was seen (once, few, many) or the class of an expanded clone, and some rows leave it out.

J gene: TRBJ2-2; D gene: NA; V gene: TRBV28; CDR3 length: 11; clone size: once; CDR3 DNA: TGTGCCAGCATGCGGGCCGGGGAGCTGTTTTTT; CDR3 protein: CASMRAGELFF
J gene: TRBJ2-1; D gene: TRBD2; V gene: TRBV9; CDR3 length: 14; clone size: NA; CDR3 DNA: TGTGCCAGCAGCATAAGCGGGAGGGACAATGAGCAGTTCTTC; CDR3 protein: CASSISGRDNEQFF
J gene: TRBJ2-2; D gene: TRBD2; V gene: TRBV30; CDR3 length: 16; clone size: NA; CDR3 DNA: TGTGCCTGGCTGGGACTAGCGGGGGCTAACACCGGGGAGCTGTTTTTT; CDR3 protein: CAWLGLAGANTGELFF
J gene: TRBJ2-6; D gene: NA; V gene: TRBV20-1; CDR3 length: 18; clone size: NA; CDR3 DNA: TGCAGTGCTAGTAACCGGGGGGCCCTTTCCTCTGGGGCCAACGTCCTGACTTTC; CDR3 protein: CSASNRGALSSGANVLTF
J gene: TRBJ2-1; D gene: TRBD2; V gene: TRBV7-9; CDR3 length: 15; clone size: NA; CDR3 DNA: TGTGCCAGCAGCGGCACTAGCGGGGGCTACAATGAGCAGTTCTTC; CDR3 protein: CASSGTSGGYNEQFF
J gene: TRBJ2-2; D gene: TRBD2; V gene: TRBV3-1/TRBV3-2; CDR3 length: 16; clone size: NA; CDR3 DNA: TGTGCCAGCAGCCCCAGGACTAGCGGGAGAGCCGGGGAGCTGTTTTTT; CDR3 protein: CASSPRTSGRAGELFF
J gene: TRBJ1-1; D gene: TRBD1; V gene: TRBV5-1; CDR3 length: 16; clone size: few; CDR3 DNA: TGCGCCAGCAGCTTGGGGGCGACAGGGGCGGGCACTGAAGCTTTCTTT; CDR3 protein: CASSLGATGAGTEAFF
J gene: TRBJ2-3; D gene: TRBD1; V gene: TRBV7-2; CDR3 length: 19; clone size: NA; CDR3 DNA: TGTGCCAGCAGCTTTCAATCCCGCCCGACAGGGGGTAGCACAGATACGCAGTATTTT; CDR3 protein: CASSFQSRPTGGSTDTQYF
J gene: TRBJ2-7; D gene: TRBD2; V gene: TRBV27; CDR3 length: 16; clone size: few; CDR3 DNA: TGTGCCAGCAGTTGGGGGAGGGGCAGAGAGGCCTACGAGCAGTACTTC; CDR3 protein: CASSWGRGREAYEQYF
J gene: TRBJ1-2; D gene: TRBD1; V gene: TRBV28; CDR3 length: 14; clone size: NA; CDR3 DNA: TGTGCCAGCAGTTTCTCGGACAGGGCAGGTGGCTACACCTTC; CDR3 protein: CASSFSDRAGGYTF
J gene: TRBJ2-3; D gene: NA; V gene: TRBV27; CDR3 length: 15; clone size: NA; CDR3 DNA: TGTGCCAGCAGTTCACAGGGAACTGGCACAGATACGCAGTATTTT; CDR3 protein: CASSSQGTGTDTQYF
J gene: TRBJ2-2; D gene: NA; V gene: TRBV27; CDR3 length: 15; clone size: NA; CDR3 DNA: TGTGCCAGCAGTTTTAAGGACACCTACACCGGGGAGCTGTTTTTT; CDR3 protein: CASSFKDTYTGELFF
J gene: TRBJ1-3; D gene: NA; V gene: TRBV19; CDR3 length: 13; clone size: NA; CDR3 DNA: TGTGCCAGTAAACAGGGTAATGGAAACACCATATATTTT; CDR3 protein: CASKQGNGNTIYF
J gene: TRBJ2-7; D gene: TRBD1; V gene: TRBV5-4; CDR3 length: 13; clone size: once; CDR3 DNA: TGTGCCAGCAGCAAGGGACAGTTCTACGAGCAGTACTTC; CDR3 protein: CASSKGQFYEQYF
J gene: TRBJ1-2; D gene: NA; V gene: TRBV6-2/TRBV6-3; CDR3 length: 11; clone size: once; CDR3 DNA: TGTGCCAGCAGTCAAGGGGATGGCTACACCTTC; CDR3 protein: CASSQGDGYTF
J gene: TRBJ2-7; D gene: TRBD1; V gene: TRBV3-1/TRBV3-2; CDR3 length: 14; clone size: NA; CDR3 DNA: TGTGCCAGCAGCCAAGAGGACAGGCAGGGCGAGCAGTACTTC; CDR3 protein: CASSQEDRQGEQYF
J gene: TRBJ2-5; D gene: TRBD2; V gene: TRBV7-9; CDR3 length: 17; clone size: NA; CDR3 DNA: TGTGCCAGCAGCTTAGATTTCCTAGCGGGACGCCAAGAGACCCAGTACTTC; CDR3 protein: CASSLDFLAGRQETQYF
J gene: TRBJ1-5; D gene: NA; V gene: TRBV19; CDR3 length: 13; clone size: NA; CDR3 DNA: TGTGCCAGTAGTACCCGACAGACTCAGCCCCAGCATTTT; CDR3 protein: CASSTRQTQPQHF
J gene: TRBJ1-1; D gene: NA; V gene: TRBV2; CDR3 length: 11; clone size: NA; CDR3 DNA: TGTGCCAGCAGTGTCCCTGGGCGTTCTTTCTTT; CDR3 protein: CASSVPGRSFF
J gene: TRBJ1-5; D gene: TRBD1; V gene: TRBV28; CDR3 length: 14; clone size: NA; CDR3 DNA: TGTGCCAGCAGTGAAGGGACAGCTCCACAGCCCCAGCATTTT; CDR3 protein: CASSEGTAPQPQHF
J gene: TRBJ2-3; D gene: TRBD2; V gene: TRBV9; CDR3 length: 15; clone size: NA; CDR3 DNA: TGTGCCAGCAGCGGCTTAGCGGGCGGTGTAGATACGCAGTATTTT; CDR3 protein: CASSGLAGGVDTQYF
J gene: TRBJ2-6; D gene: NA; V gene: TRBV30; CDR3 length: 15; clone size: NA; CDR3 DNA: TGTGCCTGGACAGCATCGAGGTCTGGGGCCAACGTCCTGACTTTC; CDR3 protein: CAWTASRSGANVLTF
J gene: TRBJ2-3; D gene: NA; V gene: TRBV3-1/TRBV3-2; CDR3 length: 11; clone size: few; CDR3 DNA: TGTGCCAGCAGCCGAGGAGATACGCAGTATTTT; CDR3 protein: CASSRGDTQYF
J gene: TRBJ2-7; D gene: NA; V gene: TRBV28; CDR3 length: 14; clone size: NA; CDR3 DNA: TGTGCCAGCAGTTTAGCAGGGGTTAAGGGCGAGCAGTACTTC; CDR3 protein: CASSLAGVKGEQYF